The following is a T cell receptor (beta chain) sequence with its context. Its antigen remains unidentified. Relative to the germline gene, one junction end is altered; a read error may explain this. This specimen comes from a study of glioma-infiltrating T cells. General study findings and limits: Very few CDR3 sequences were shared between tissue and blood. Non-neoplastic patients had below-expected tissue-blood divergence, while all gliomas exceeded expectation.

Amplification of TCR alpha and beta CDR3 regions from RNA used iRepertoire nested multiplex PCR. Input was roughly 85-450 ng of tissue mRNA or PBMC total RNA. MiXCR was run by TCRdb on the multiplex PCR reads, yielding one entry per CDR3 protein. The sample holds 150,000 to 200,000 distinct CDR3 sequences, about 31% seen once. Material: glioma tissue, nonneoplastic brain tissue, or PBMCs (not recorded which). The sequence came from a human donor with low-grade glioma or glioblastoma, undergoing nonglioma brain surgery, or in good health (not recorded which).

The CDR3 here is CASRLAYGQYF. CDR3 coding DNA: TGTGCCAGCAGACTAGCCTACGGGCAGTACTTC. The chain links TRBV2 to TRBJ2-7; D might be TRBD2 (6 bases). Per germline, CDR1 SNHLY and CDR2 FYNNEI. This CDR3 comprises 11 residues.